The rows below give T cell receptor beta chains drawn from one sample of a study of shared T cell receptors in the human thymus. Assay used: immunoSEQ multiplex PCR; TCRdb lists only in-frame clones, some missing. The repertoire has some 720,000 clones, 88% of them found once; the top ten carry about 0.01%. These same data were also listed under a study on human thymus T cells.

Sequencing was carried out using thymocytes. The origin of the receptors is a boy under two years old with a congenital heart defect. Each CDR3 is given with its conserved first and last residue. The order of the fields is V gene, clone size, J gene, D gene, CDR3 protein, CDR3 DNA. A D gene is named only where the DNA matches it firmly. Only part of the rows carry a size: once, few, many, or a class if the clone is expanded.

V: TRBV5-1; size: NA; J: TRBJ1-2; D: TRBD1; CDR3: CASSLAGQDPYGYTF; DNA: TGCGCCAGCAGCTTGGCAGGACAGGACCCCTATGGCTACACCTTC
V: TRBV29-1; size: NA; J: TRBJ2-1; D: NA; CDR3: CSVDQRLYNEQFF; DNA: TGCAGCGTTGACCAGCGCCTCTACAATGAGCAGTTCTTC
V: TRBV28; size: NA; J: TRBJ2-5; D: NA; CDR3: CASSLLPQETQYF; DNA: TGTGCCAGCAGTTTACTCCCCCAAGAGACCCAGTACTTC
V: TRBV7-2; size: NA; J: TRBJ2-1; D: TRBD2; CDR3: CASTTSGYNEQFF; DNA: TGTGCCAGCACCACTAGCGGTTACAATGAGCAGTTCTTC
V: TRBV9; size: NA; J: TRBJ1-3; D: NA; CDR3: CASSVPRFGRGPPSGNTIYF; DNA: TGTGCCAGCAGCGTTCCCCGATTCGGGAGAGGCCCACCCTCTGGAAACACCATATATTTT
V: TRBV6-6; size: NA; J: TRBJ1-2; D: NA; CDR3: CASSLRGPNYGYTF; DNA: TGTGCCAGCAGTCTCCGAGGCCCTAACTATGGCTACACCTTC
V: TRBV4-2; size: NA; J: TRBJ2-7; D: TRBD2; CDR3: CASSPNPASGRKGEQYF; DNA: TGTGCCAGCAGCCCAAACCCAGCTAGCGGGAGAAAAGGCGAGCAGTACTTC
V: TRBV4-1; size: NA; J: TRBJ2-7; D: TRBD1; CDR3: CASSQPGQRPYEQYF; DNA: TGCGCCAGCAGCCAACCGGGACAGCGTCCATACGAGCAGTACTTC
V: TRBV7-9; size: NA; J: TRBJ2-5; D: NA; CDR3: CASSSETRRETQYF; DNA: TGTGCCAGCAGCTCGGAGACCCGTCGAGAGACCCAGTACTTC
V: TRBV6-5; size: NA; J: TRBJ1-2; D: TRBD1; CDR3: CASSYSIRRGDGYTF; DNA: TGTGCCAGCAGTTACTCGATACGCAGGGGGGATGGCTACACCTTC
V: TRBV5-6; size: NA; J: TRBJ2-7; D: TRBD1; CDR3: CASSPAPGQSSYEQYF; DNA: TGTGCCAGCAGCCCAGCGCCGGGACAGAGCTCCTACGAGCAGTACTTC
V: TRBV7-9; size: NA; J: TRBJ2-7; D: NA; CDR3: CASSLRRRVPDYEQYF; DNA: TGTGCCAGCAGCTTACGGAGGAGGGTTCCAGACTACGAGCAGTACTTC
V: TRBV5-4; size: NA; J: TRBJ2-6; D: NA; CDR3: CASSLDRELSSGANVLTF; DNA: TGTGCCAGCAGCTTAGACCGGGAGCTGAGCTCTGGGGCCAACGTCCTGACTTTC
V: TRBV7-3; size: NA; J: TRBJ2-7; D: TRBD1; CDR3: CASSCARDRVYSYEQYF; DNA: TGTGCCAGCAGCTGCGCTCGGGACAGGGTCTACTCCTACGAGCAGTACTTC
V: TRBV7-9; size: NA; J: TRBJ1-2; D: TRBD1; CDR3: CASSSPGGGYGYTF; DNA: TGTGCCAGCAGCTCCCCAGGGGGCGGGTATGGCTACACCTTC
V: TRBV23-1; size: NA; J: TRBJ2-5; D: NA; CDR3: CASSQLSPGGPETQYF; DNA: TGCGCCAGCAGTCAACTCTCTCCCGGTGGGCCAGAGACCCAGTACTTC
V: TRBV11-3; size: NA; J: TRBJ2-7; D: NA; CDR3: CASSLGQGPLYEQYF; DNA: TGTGCCAGCAGCTTGGGTCAGGGTCCCCTCTACGAGCAGTACTTC
V: TRBV5-1; size: once; J: TRBJ2-5; D: TRBD2; CDR3: CASSFGLAGEQETQYF; DNA: TGCGCCAGCAGTTTCGGACTAGCGGGAGAACAAGAGACCCAGTACTTC
V: TRBV10-3; size: NA; J: TRBJ1-4; D: NA; CDR3: CAISEAPGNNEKLFF; DNA: TGTGCCATCAGCGAAGCACCGGGGAATAATGAAAAACTGTTTTTT
V: TRBV27; size: few; J: TRBJ1-1; D: NA; CDR3: CASSPPGGLRNTEAFF; DNA: TGTGCCAGCAGCCCACCTGGGGGGTTGAGGAACACTGAAGCTTTCTTT
V: TRBV10-2; size: NA; J: TRBJ2-1; D: TRBD2; CDR3: CASRQRTSGSGDNEQFF; DNA: TGCGCCAGCAGACAACGGACTAGCGGGAGTGGGGACAATGAGCAGTTCTTC
V: TRBV4-1; size: NA; J: TRBJ2-4; D: NA; CDR3: CASSQDEETRWVAKNIQYF; DNA: TGCGCCAGCAGCCAAGATGAGGAGACTAGATGGGTAGCCAAAAACATTCAGTACTTC
V: TRBV6-5; size: NA; J: TRBJ2-7; D: NA; CDR3: CASSYSREQYF; DNA: TGTGCCAGCAGTTACTCGAGAGAGCAGTACTTC
V: TRBV27; size: NA; J: TRBJ2-3; D: TRBD2; CDR3: CASSPKREGSTDTQYF; DNA: TGTGCCAGCAGTCCCAAGCGGGAGGGAAGCACAGATACGCAGTATTTT
V: TRBV30; size: NA; J: TRBJ2-2; D: NA; CDR3: CAWTVRNTGELFF; DNA: TGTGCCTGGACGGTTCGCAACACCGGGGAGCTGTTTTTT
V: TRBV9; size: NA; J: TRBJ2-2; D: NA; CDR3: CASSVVDFGWTGELFF; DNA: TGTGCCAGCAGCGTAGTAGATTTCGGTTGGACCGGGGAGCTGTTTTTT
V: TRBV11-2; size: NA; J: TRBJ1-4; D: NA; CDR3: CASSLGNNRRLEKLFF; DNA: TGTGCCAGCAGCTTGGGAAATAACAGGCGCTTGGAAAAACTGTTTTTT
V: TRBV6-6; size: NA; J: TRBJ1-2; D: NA; CDR3: CASRPQNPYGYTF; DNA: TGTGCCAGCAGGCCTCAGAACCCCTATGGCTACACCTTC
V: TRBV5-5; size: NA; J: TRBJ1-1; D: NA; CDR3: CASSLGREGNTEAFF; DNA: TGTGCCAGCAGCTTGGGGAGAGAAGGGAACACTGAAGCTTTCTTT
V: TRBV9; size: NA; J: TRBJ2-3; D: TRBD2; CDR3: CASSVESVGGGTDTQYF; DNA: TGTGCCAGCAGCGTAGAGTCGGTCGGGGGGGGTACAGATACGCAGTATTTT
V: TRBV6-5; size: NA; J: TRBJ2-5; D: TRBD1; CDR3: CASRQGAPRFVTQYF; DNA: TGTGCCAGCAGACAGGGGGCGCCCCGTTTTGTGACCCAGTACTTC
V: TRBV10-3; size: NA; J: TRBJ2-3; D: NA; CDR3: CAISVSFPAGGTDTQYF; DNA: TGTGCCATCAGTGTCTCGTTCCCGGCAGGGGGCACAGATACGCAGTATTTT
V: TRBV7-3; size: NA; J: TRBJ2-7; D: TRBD1; CDR3: CASSRQGGSSYEQYF; DNA: TGTGCCAGCAGCAGACAGGGCGGAAGCTCCTACGAGCAGTACTTC
V: TRBV6-4; size: NA; J: TRBJ2-3; D: NA; CDR3: CASSSSPRTDTQYF; DNA: TGTGCCAGCAGTTCTAGCCCACGCACAGATACGCAGTATTTT
V: TRBV4-1; size: NA; J: TRBJ1-2; D: NA; CDR3: CASSLSVPGGSYGYTF; DNA: TGCGCCAGCAGCCTAAGCGTACCTGGGGGCTCCTATGGCTACACCTTC
V: TRBV5-1; size: once; J: TRBJ2-3; D: NA; CDR3: CASSLRLASTDTQYF; DNA: TGCGCCAGCAGCCTGAGGCTAGCGTCGACAGATACGCAGTATTTT
V: TRBV6-5; size: NA; J: TRBJ2-7; D: TRBD1; CDR3: CASSYGRQGAYEQYF; DNA: TGTGCCAGCAGTTACGGTCGGCAGGGGGCCTACGAGCAGTACTTC
V: TRBV30; size: once; J: TRBJ1-4; D: NA; CDR3: CAWSGNRANEKLFF; DNA: TGTGCCTGGAGTGGAAACAGAGCTAATGAAAAACTGTTTTTT
V: TRBV2; size: NA; J: TRBJ2-3; D: NA; CDR3: CAGSSRVFTDTQYF; DNA: TGTGCCGGATCTTCCCGGGTCTTCACAGATACGCAGTATTTT